This T cell receptor beta chain appears in the sequencing data of a study of CD8 T cells in Susac syndrome. Overall study results and limits: That the number of individuals in its TCR sequencing and HLA analysis was relatively small was acknowledged by the study.

There are 15 residues in the CDR3. Germline CDR1 reads MGHRA; CDR2 reads YSYEKL. V shed 5 bases, J shed 5 bases, and the junction held 7 bases outside the gene matches. TCR beta sequences were obtained from blood CD8+ and CD4+ T cells. TEMRA cells were FACS-enriched and CD8+ and CD4+ T cells negatively isolated. This clonotype appeared once. Its antigen is not identified. After extraction with the RNeasy kit, about 0.5 to 1 ug of the RNA was reverse transcribed using random hexamers. In TCRdb, the immunoSEQ multiplex PCR reads were re-called with MiXCR into one record per CDR3 protein. The table shows about 73,000 distinct CDR3 sequences, with less than 95% occurring only once.

Sequencing was performed on CD8+ T cells from PBMCs. This clonotype was obtained from a human donor with multiple sclerosis. This chain links TRBV4-1 with TRBJ1-2, with 11 bases lining up with TRBD1. The CDR3 coding sequence is TGCGCCAGCAGCTCCAGGACAGGGGGCGAATATGGCTACACCTTC. This gives the protein CASSSRTGGEYGYTF.